The 4 T cell receptor beta chains reported below all come from one sample, sequenced in a study of beta chain features in type 1 diabetes. The isolated RNA, all of it, was reverse transcribed, so expressed TCRB transcripts were what got sequenced. The method was immunoSEQ multiplex PCR; TCRdb's version includes in-frame clones alone and lacks a portion of them. The repertoire holds around 500,000 clones, with around 28% as singletons. Sequenced input: naive CD4+ T cells from blood. The receptors originated from a young man in good health.

Remarks on this clone: Other DNA sequences from this sample encode an identical CDR3 as well. The chain is built from TRBV9 and TRBJ2-3; D gene uncertain. The CDR3 spans 12 residues. The V gene's germline CDR1 is SGDLS and CDR2 YYNGEE. Trimming stripped 0 bases from V and 4 bases from J, with 3 bases between. The DNA of the CDR3 is TGTGCCAGCAGCGTAGTGGCAGATACGCAGTATTTT. Its translation is CASSVVADTQYF.

This clone was detected a few times. The chain recombines TRBV6-6 with TRBJ2-1; 8 bases match TRBD2. CDR3 size: 16 residues. Germline V gene data show CDR1 as MNHNY and CDR2 as SVGAGI (reference sequence). V trimming: 8 bases; J trimming: 10 bases; junction bases outside the gene matches: 19. CDR3 residues: CASGVLGLAQTAEQFF. CDR3 in DNA: TGTGCCAGCGGTGTTCTAGGACTAGCTCAAACCGCGGAGCAGTTCTTC.

This clone was counted only a few times. V is TRBV28 and J is TRBJ2-5; D unresolved. The V and J ends lost 4 bases and 2 bases respectively, with 14 bases between them. CDR1 is MDHEN and CDR2 is SYDVKM in the germline V gene. The CDR3 has 15 amino acids. CDR3 protein: CASSSYWTAQETQYF. The CDR3 bases are TGTGCCAGCAGTTCCTACTGGACGGCGCAAGAGACCCAGTACTTC.

The genes are TRBV7-2 and TRBJ2-7; 9 bases are shared with TRBD2. With 5 bases clipped from V and 2 bases from J, the junction kept 10 bases outside the gene matches. CDR1 is SGHTA, CDR2 FQGNSA, per germline. This CDR3 comprises 16 residues. CDR3 coding DNA: TGTGCCAGCAGCCCGGGACTAGCCCTCAATCCCTACGAGCAGTACTTC. Residues: CASSPGLALNPYEQYF.